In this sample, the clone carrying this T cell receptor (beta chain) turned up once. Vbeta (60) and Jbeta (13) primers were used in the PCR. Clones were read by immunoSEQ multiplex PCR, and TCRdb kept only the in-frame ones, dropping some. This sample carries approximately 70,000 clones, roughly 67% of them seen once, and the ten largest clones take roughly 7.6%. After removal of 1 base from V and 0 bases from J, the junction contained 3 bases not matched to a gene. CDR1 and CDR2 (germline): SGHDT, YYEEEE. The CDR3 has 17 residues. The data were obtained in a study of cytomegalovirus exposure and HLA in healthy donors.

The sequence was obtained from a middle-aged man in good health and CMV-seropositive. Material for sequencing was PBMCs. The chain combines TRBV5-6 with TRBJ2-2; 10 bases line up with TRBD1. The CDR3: CASSLRQGAANTGELFF. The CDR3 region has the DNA TGTGCCAGCAGCTTGAGACAGGGGGCAGCGAACACCGGGGAGCTGTTTTTT.